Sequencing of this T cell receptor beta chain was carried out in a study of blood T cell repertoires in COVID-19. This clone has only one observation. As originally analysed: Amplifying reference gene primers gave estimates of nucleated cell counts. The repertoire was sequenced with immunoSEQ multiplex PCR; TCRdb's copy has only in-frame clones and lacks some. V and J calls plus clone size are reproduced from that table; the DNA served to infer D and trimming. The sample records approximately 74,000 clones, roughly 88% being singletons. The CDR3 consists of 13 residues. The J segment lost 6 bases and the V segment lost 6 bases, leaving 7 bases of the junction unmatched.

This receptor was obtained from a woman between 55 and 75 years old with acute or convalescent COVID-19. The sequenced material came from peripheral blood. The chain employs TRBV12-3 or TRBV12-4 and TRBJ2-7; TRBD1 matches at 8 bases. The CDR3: CASSYTGGGEQYV. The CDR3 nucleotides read TGTGCCAGCAGCTATACAGGGGGTGGCGAGCAGTACGTC.